The rows below give T cell receptor beta chains drawn from one sample of a study of glioma-infiltrating T cells after dendritic cell vaccination. The method was immunoSEQ multiplex PCR; TCRdb's version includes in-frame clones alone and lacks a portion of them. The data show about 87,000 clones, around four fifths seen once. Sequenced here: blood, sampled after dendritic cell vaccination. Receptors were obtained from a human donor with glioblastoma. Both conserved end residues are trimmed from each CDR3. The D gene is left open where the match is weak.

d_gene: TRBD1
v_gene: TRBV5-1
j_gene: TRBJ1-4
CDR3aa: ASSLDLGQGRQEKLF

d_gene: NA
v_gene: TRBV19
j_gene: TRBJ2-7
CDR3aa: ASSPTAISSYEQY

d_gene: NA
v_gene: TRBV30
j_gene: TRBJ1-1
CDR3aa: AWSVWRGEGTEAF

d_gene: NA
v_gene: TRBV7-9
j_gene: TRBJ1-1
CDR3aa: ASSSTDRNTEAF

d_gene: TRBD1
v_gene: TRBV6-6
j_gene: TRBJ1-6
CDR3aa: ASSYSGPGGSPLH

d_gene: NA
v_gene: TRBV15
j_gene: TRBJ2-3
CDR3aa: ATSEGRADTQY

d_gene: TRBD1
v_gene: TRBV2
j_gene: TRBJ2-7
CDR3aa: ASSGQGDEQY

d_gene: NA
v_gene: TRBV5-4
j_gene: TRBJ2-5
CDR3aa: ASSLGPPSSETQY

d_gene: NA
v_gene: TRBV4-1
j_gene: TRBJ1-5
CDR3aa: ASSLTPNRGNQPQH

d_gene: NA
v_gene: TRBV19
j_gene: TRBJ1-1
CDR3aa: ASIRSTTYHTEAF

d_gene: NA
v_gene: TRBV5-4
j_gene: TRBJ1-2
CDR3aa: ASSPPRRGGYYGYT

d_gene: NA
v_gene: TRBV6-1
j_gene: TRBJ1-2
CDR3aa: ASSEVGGAYGYT

d_gene: NA
v_gene: TRBV5-1
j_gene: TRBJ2-3
CDR3aa: ASSWDSTDTQY

d_gene: NA
v_gene: TRBV5-1
j_gene: TRBJ2-3
CDR3aa: ASSFREDTDTQY

d_gene: TRBD1
v_gene: TRBV5-1
j_gene: TRBJ2-1
CDR3aa: ASSRFRDRGSYNEQF

d_gene: NA
v_gene: TRBV25-1
j_gene: TRBJ2-6
CDR3aa: ASSEFGSAGANVLT

d_gene: NA
v_gene: TRBV7-9
j_gene: TRBJ1-1
CDR3aa: ASSRSNTEAF

d_gene: NA
v_gene: TRBV7-3
j_gene: TRBJ1-1
CDR3aa: ASSPTAGTEAF

d_gene: TRBD2
v_gene: TRBV25-1
j_gene: TRBJ2-1
CDR3aa: ASSDQRSGGAWDEQF